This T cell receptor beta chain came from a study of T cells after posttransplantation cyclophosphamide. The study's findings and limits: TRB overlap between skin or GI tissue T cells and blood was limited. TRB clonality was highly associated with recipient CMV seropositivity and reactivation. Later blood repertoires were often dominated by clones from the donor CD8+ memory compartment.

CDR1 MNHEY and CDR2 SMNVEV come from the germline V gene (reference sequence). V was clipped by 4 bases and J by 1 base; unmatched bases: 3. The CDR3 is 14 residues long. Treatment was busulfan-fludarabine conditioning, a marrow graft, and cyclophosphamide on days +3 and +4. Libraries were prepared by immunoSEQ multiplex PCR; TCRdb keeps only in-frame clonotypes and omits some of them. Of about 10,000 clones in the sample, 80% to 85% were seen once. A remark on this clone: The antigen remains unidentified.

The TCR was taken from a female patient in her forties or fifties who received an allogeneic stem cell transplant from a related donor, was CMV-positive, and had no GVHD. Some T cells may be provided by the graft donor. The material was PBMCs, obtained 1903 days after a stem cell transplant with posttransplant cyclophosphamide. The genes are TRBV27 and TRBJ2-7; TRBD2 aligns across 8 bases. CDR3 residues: CASSSGTRSYEQYF. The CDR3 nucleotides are TGTGCCAGCAGTTCTGGGACTAGGTCCTACGAGCAGTACTTC.